Following are 10 T cell receptor beta chains from one sample sequenced in a study of blood T cell repertoires in COVID-19. The protocol was immunoSEQ multiplex PCR, while the TCRdb copy is restricted to in-frame clones and leaves out a portion. Among around 100,000 clones listed, roughly nine tenths were seen once. The material sequenced was peripheral blood. These receptors came from a woman between 55 and 75 years old with acute or convalescent COVID-19.

CDR3 in DNA: TGTGCCAGCAGCTTAGCGGGGGCGGGACAGGGCCGTGGCTACACCTTC. Protein sequence: CASSLAGAGQGRGYTF. The gene calls are TRBV7-9 and TRBJ1-2; 9 positions agree with TRBD1. From germline, CDR1 is SEHNR and CDR2 FQNEAQ (reference sequence). Germline trimming cut 0 bases from V and 7 bases from J; bases unmatched to any gene: 9. The CDR3 is 16 amino acids.

The chain is built from TRBV12-5 and TRBJ1-1; D unresolved. The length of the CDR3 is 14 residues. V was shortened by 8 bases and J by 5 bases, with 18 bases between the two germline ends. CDR1 is LGHNT and CDR2 is FRNRAP in the germline V gene. CDR3: CASCREMLGTEAFF. The CDR3 region has the DNA TGTGCTAGTTGTAGGGAGATGCTGGGGACTGAAGCTTTCTTT.

V gene TRBV7-2 combines with J gene TRBJ2-7, with a possible D match to TRBD2 (6 bases). The CDR3 runs to 14 residues. V dropped 6 bases and J dropped 0 bases, with 12 bases sitting between them. The germline V gene encodes CDR1 SGHTA and CDR2 FQGNSA. CDR3 sequence: CASSIGGSSYEQYF. CDR3 DNA sequence: TGTGCCAGCAGTATCGGAGGGAGCTCCTACGAGCAGTACTTC.

The chain combines TRBV7-9 with TRBJ2-2; 15 bases agree with TRBD2. The V and J ends lost 5 bases and 5 bases, in that order; junction bases with no gene match: 6. From germline, CDR1 is SEHNR and CDR2 FQNEAQ (reference sequence). This CDR3 is 17 amino acids long. The DNA for the CDR3 is TGTGCCAGCAGCCCCCGGACTAGCGGGAGGGCTACCGGGGAGCTGTTTTTT. The encoded protein is CASSPRTSGRATGELFF.

The rearrangement uses TRBV19 and TRBJ2-1; weak D call: TRBD1 (5 bases). Germline assignment: CDR1 LNHDA and CDR2 SQIVND (reference sequence). Between the trimmed V and J ends, which lost 3 bases and 8 bases, there was a span of 11 bases. The CDR3 is 13 residues long. CDR3 loop: CASSIEGVHEQFF. The CDR3 region has the DNA TGTGCCAGTAGTATTGAAGGGGTCCATGAGCAGTTCTTC. Full variable domain (outside the CDR3, taken from reference TRBV19 and TRBJ2-1): DGGITQSPKYLFRKEGQNVTLSCEQNLNHDAMYWYRQDPGQGLRLIYYSQIVNDFQKGDIAEGYSVSREKKESFPLTVTSAQKNPTAFYLCASSIEGVHEQFFGPGTRLTVL.

The chain employs TRBV12-3 or TRBV12-4 and TRBJ1-2; 7 nucleotides agree with TRBD1. V shed 6 bases and J 8 bases; nucleotides not matched to a gene: 6. The CDR3 runs to 12 residues. This CDR3 is CASSPQGEGYTF. As DNA, the CDR3 is TGTGCCAGCAGCCCCCAGGGGGAAGGCTACACCTTC.

This chain joins TRBV11-2 and TRBJ1-5; a possible D gene is TRBD1 (5 bases). The germline CDR1 and CDR2 sequences are SGHAT and FQNNGV. This CDR3 comprises 15 residues. V lost 5 bases, J lost 0 bases, and 11 bases lay in between. The CDR3 here is CASSPQRGSNQPQHF. CDR3 in DNA: TGTGCCAGCAGCCCCCAAAGGGGTAGCAATCAGCCCCAGCATTTT.

The V and J genes are TRBV19 and TRBJ1-6; tentatively, D is TRBD1 (5 bases). Trimming removed 4 bases at V and 4 bases at J, with 8 bases between. This CDR3 comprises 14 residues. The germline CDR1 and CDR2 sequences are LNHDA and SQIVND (reference sequence). DNA for the CDR3: TGTGCCAGTAGTACAGCAGGGTATAATTCACCCCTCCACTTT. Translating it yields CASSTAGYNSPLHF.

The chain employs TRBV28 and TRBJ2-2, with D perhaps matching TRBD1 (6 bases). Trimming took off 5 bases at V and 6 bases at J, with 19 bases between the two ends. Germline assignment: CDR1 MDHEN and CDR2 SYDVKM. This CDR3 is 16 amino acids long. In nucleotides, the CDR3 is TGTGCCAGCAGTCCCCCGGGACAATCCTTCCCCGGGGAGCTGTTTTTT. Translating it yields CASSPPGQSFPGELFF.

The chain is built from TRBV5-1 and TRBJ2-1; 9 bases are a match to TRBD2. Germline V gene lookup returns CDR1 SGHRS and CDR2 YFSETQ. V gave up 1 base and J gave up 3 bases; unmatched junction bases: 2. The CDR3 consists of 15 residues. The CDR3 coding sequence is TGCGCCAGCAGCTTGACAGCGGGAGGCTACAATGAGCAGTTCTTC. This translates into CASSLTAGGYNEQFF.